One sample yielded the 11 T cell receptor beta chains listed below, sequenced in a study of T cell responses to AZD1222 COVID-19 vaccine. Using immunoSEQ multiplex PCR, the repertoire was profiled, and TCRdb retains in-frame clones only, with some absent. The sample holds 50,000 to 55,000 clones, around 85% seen once. Material: peripheral blood, obtained on day 0 of AZD1222 vaccination. Receptors originate from an adult in good health.

V is TRBV27 and J is TRBJ1-2; tentative D call: TRBD1 (6 bases). This CDR3 is built from 14 residues. CDR1 MNHEY and CDR2 SMNVEV come from the germline V gene (reference sequence). The V gene lost 6 bases and the J gene lost 1 base, with 12 bases spanning the gap. CDR3 in DNA: TGTGCCAGCAGCGGGACAACGGGTAACTATGGCTACACCTTC. It yields the protein CASSGTTGNYGYTF.

The chain couples TRBV19 to TRBJ2-3; 8 positions agree with TRBD2. The length of the CDR3 is 13 residues. Germline CDR1 and CDR2: LNHDA and SQIVND (reference sequence). V lost 10 bases and J lost 5; bases outside the gene matches: 8. The CDR3 DNA reads as TGTGCCACCTCGGGAGGGCCGGGAGATACGCAGTATTTT. Its translation is CATSGGPGDTQYF.

V is TRBV6-6 and J is TRBJ1-1; D gene uncertain. This CDR3 spans 12 amino acids. The germline V gene has CDR1 MNHNY and CDR2 SVGAGI (reference sequence). V shed 6 bases and J shed 1 base, with 6 bases lying between them. CDR3 DNA: TGTGCCAGCAGCTCGGAGAACACTGAAGCTTTCTTT. Encoded protein: CASSSENTEAFF.

J is TRBJ2-7 and V is TRBV5-3; a weak D match, TRBD1 (5 bases). TRBV5-3 is an ORF; its function is uncertain. V lost 4 bases and J lost 0, with 20 bases in between. The CDR3 has 17 amino acids. The CDR3 nucleotides read TGTGCCAGAAGCGACCGAACGACAGCTCGAACCTCCTACGAGCAGTACTTC. Protein: CARSDRTTARTSYEQYF.

The chain recombines TRBV7-2 with TRBJ1-6; D perhaps matches TRBD1 (6 bases). With 1 base removed from V and 10 bases from J, the gap between germline ends came to 11 bases. Germline V CDR1 and CDR2: SGHTA, FQGNSA. The CDR3 totals 14 residues. The CDR3 is CASSLVTGQSPLHF. CDR3 DNA: TGTGCCAGCAGCTTAGTCACAGGGCAGTCACCCCTCCACTTT. Based on the CDR3 plus reference TRBV7-2 and TRBJ1-6, the full variable domain is GAGVSQSPSNKVTEKGKDVELRCDPISGHTALYWYRQSLGQGLEFLIYFQGNSAPDKSGLPSDRFSAERTGGSVSTLTIQRTQQEDSAVYLCASSLVTGQSPLHFGNGTRLTVT.

This chain joins TRBV5-1 and TRBJ1-4; no definite D call. Germline CDR1 reads SGHRS; CDR2 reads YFSETQ. This CDR3 is 15 amino acids long. Trimming removed 4 bases from V and 8 bases from J, with 18 bases in between. CDR3: CASSPSFGADEKLFF. The CDR3 DNA is TGCGCCAGCAGCCCCTCTTTCGGCGCGGACGAAAAACTGTTTTTT. The whole variable domain, remainder taken from reference TRBV5-1 and TRBJ1-4, is KAGVTQTPRYLIKTRGQQVTLSCSPISGHRSVSWYQQTPGQGLQFLFEYFSETQRNKGNFPGRFSGRQFSNSRSEMNVSTLELGDSALYLCASSPSFGADEKLFFGSGTQLSVL.

V is TRBV6-5 and J is TRBJ1-5, with D hard to call. Trimming took 0 bases from V and 2 from J, leaving 11 bases between them. The germline gives CDR1 MNHEY, CDR2 SVGAGI. This CDR3 is built from 16 residues. CDR3 protein: CASSYSGALGNQPQHF. CDR3 sequence (DNA): TGTGCCAGCAGTTACTCGGGAGCCCTGGGCAATCAGCCCCAGCATTTT.

The chain couples TRBV27 to TRBJ1-1; D not resolved. The CDR3 has 12 residues. Germline CDR1 and CDR2: MNHEY and SMNVEV (reference sequence). Between the trimmed V and J ends, which lost 10 bases and 1 base, there was a span of 10 bases. CDR3 sequence reads: CATTGRNTEAFF. The CDR3 DNA follows: TGTGCCACCACTGGGAGGAACACTGAAGCTTTCTTT.

The J gene is TRBJ2-2, the V gene TRBV6-4; the D gene is possibly TRBD2 (6 bases). The CDR3 has 14 residues. Germline values: CDR1 MRHNA, CDR2 SNTAGT. Between the trimmed V and J ends, which lost 3 bases and 1 base, there was a span of 6 bases. The CDR3 DNA is TGTGCCAGCAGTGAGCGGGAGAACACCGGGGAGCTGTTTTTT. This gives the protein CASSERENTGELFF.

This sequence joins TRBV7-2 and TRBJ2-1; no reliable D call. Germline V lookup: CDR1 SGHTA, CDR2 FQGNSA. The CDR3 runs 15 residues. V was cut by 0 bases and J by 0 bases, with 6 bases left in between. The CDR3 here is CASSLAVRSYNEQFF. CDR3 bases: TGTGCCAGCAGCTTAGCGGTTCGCTCCTACAATGAGCAGTTCTTC.

The chain has TRBV5-5 and TRBJ1-1; D may be TRBD1 (6 bases). The CDR3 has 14 amino acids. Trimming took 3 bases from V and 1 from J, leaving 10 bases between them. The V gene's germline CDR1 is SGHKS and CDR2 YYEKEE (reference sequence). The CDR3, as DNA: TGTGCCAGCAGCTCAGGACAGCCGAACACTGAAGCTTTCTTT. Amino acids: CASSSGQPNTEAFF.